This entry is about one T cell receptor beta chain. Per the original data handling: It was from reference gene primer amplification that nucleated cell counts were estimated. Sequencing used immunoSEQ multiplex PCR; TCRdb keeps in-frame clones, though not all of them. Clonal size and the V and J genes are those of that table, whereas D and trimming came from the DNA. The sample records almost 200,000 clones, about nine tenths being singletons. These data belong to a study of blood T cell repertoires in COVID-19. Study as a whole: The origin of the acute and convalescent COVID-19 samples was the United States, Italy and Spain. PBMCs, B-cell-depleted T cells, or T cells were the source of the cDNA or gDNA that made up the material.

Germline CDR1 reads SGHTS; CDR2 reads YDEGEE. This CDR3 comprises 16 residues. Trimming cost V 2 bases and J 5 bases; bases outside gene matches: 6. The chain links TRBV5-8 to TRBJ1-4; 10 positions agree with TRBD1. The clonotype comes from a woman aged 70-85 years with acute or convalescent COVID-19. Material: peripheral blood. The CDR3 DNA sequence: TGTGCCAGCAGCTTTGGGACAGGGGTCACGAATGAAAAACTGTTTTTT. The encoded protein is CASSFGTGVTNEKLFF.